This T cell receptor (beta chain) came from a study of blood T cell repertoires in COVID-19. The V end was cut by 4 bases, the J end by 3 bases, with 11 bases between. Germline V CDR1 and CDR2: SGHNT, YYREEE (reference sequence). This CDR3 is 14 amino acids long. Which cohort a participant joined came from the clinical history participants gave. Clones were sequenced by immunoSEQ multiplex PCR, and TCRdb holds only the in-frame ones, with some missing. The table shows some 300,000 clones, with 90% to 95% occurring only once. This sequence originates from a woman aged 25 to 39 who had been exposed to COVID-19. This chain connects TRBV5-4 to TRBJ2-4, with D perhaps matching TRBD2 (6 bases). Sequencing was performed on PBMCs or T cells enriched from blood (not recorded which). Here the CDR3 DNA reads TGTGCCAGCAGCACGATCGGGGGCAAAAACATTCAGTACTTC. Translation: CASSTIGGKNIQYF.